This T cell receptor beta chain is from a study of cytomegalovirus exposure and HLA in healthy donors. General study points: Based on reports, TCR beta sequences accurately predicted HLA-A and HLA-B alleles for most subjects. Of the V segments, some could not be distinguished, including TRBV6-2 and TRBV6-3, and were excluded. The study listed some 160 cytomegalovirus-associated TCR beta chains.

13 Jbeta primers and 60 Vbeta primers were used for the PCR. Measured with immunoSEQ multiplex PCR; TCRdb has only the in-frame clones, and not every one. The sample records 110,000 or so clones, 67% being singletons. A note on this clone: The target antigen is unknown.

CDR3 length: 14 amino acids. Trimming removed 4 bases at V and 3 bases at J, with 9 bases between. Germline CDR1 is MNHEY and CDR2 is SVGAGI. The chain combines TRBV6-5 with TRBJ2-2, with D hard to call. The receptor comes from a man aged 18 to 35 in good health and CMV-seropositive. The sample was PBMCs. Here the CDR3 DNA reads TGTGCCAGCAGTTTAGATCGCTACACCGGGGAGCTGTTTTTT. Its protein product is CASSLDRYTGELFF.